A selection of T cell receptor beta chains follows, all from one sample in a study of T-cell reconstitution after alpha-beta-depleted transplantation in children. TCRdb re-called the PCR reads with MiXCR, one entry per CDR3 protein. The sample contains about 610,000 distinct CDR3 sequences, about 10% of which appear only once. The input for sequencing was PBMCs from the stem cell graft donor, taken from the stem cell graft. The receptors here all came from a human donor who donated a stem cell graft to a child with acute myeloid leukemia. Both conserved end residues are part of each CDR3. The order of the fields is CDR3 DNA, CDR3 protein, D gene, V gene, clone size, CDR3 length, J gene. The D gene is left open where the match is weak. A row's size may be missing; if present it is once, few, many or a size class.

DNA: TGTGCCAGCAGCCAGGGGAAGGGACTAGTCTACGAGCAGTACTTC
CDR3: CASSQGKGLVYEQYF
D: TRBD2
V: TRBV4-2
size: few
length: 15
J: TRBJ2-7

DNA: TGCGCCAGCCAAAAAGGAGGTCTAGTGGAGACCCAGTACTTC
CDR3: CASQKGGLVETQYF
D: NA
V: TRBV5-1
size: many
length: 14
J: TRBJ2-5

DNA: TGCAGCGTTGTAGGGACAGGGGGCTTCACTGAAGCTTTCTTT
CDR3: CSVVGTGGFTEAFF
D: TRBD1
V: TRBV29-1
size: few
length: 14
J: TRBJ1-1

DNA: TGCAGCGTGGCCTGGACCTATGGCTACACCTTC
CDR3: CSVAWTYGYTF
D: NA
V: TRBV29-1
size: few
length: 11
J: TRBJ1-2

DNA: TGTGCCAGCAGTCCCGACCAAGGGGCGAGCTATGGCTACACCTTC
CDR3: CASSPDQGASYGYTF
D: NA
V: TRBV12-3/TRBV12-4
size: NA
length: 15
J: TRBJ1-2

DNA: TGCGCCAGCAGCGAGGCAGGGGTAGTCACCGGGGAGCTGTTTTTT
CDR3: CASSEAGVVTGELFF
D: NA
V: TRBV5-1
size: once
length: 15
J: TRBJ2-2

DNA: TGTGCCAGCAGCCAAGTGATAGGAGGCGAGCAGTACTTC
CDR3: CASSQVIGGEQYF
D: NA
V: TRBV3-1
size: NA
length: 13
J: TRBJ2-7

DNA: TGCAGCGTTTTCGGTAGAATGAACACTGAAGCTTTCTTT
CDR3: CSVFGRMNTEAFF
D: NA
V: TRBV29-1
size: NA
length: 13
J: TRBJ1-1

DNA: TGTGCCAGCACCTCAATAGGGAGCTCCTACAATGAGCAGTTCTTC
CDR3: CASTSIGSSYNEQFF
D: NA
V: TRBV12-3/TRBV12-4
size: many
length: 15
J: TRBJ2-1

DNA: TGCAGTGCTAGAGATAACAGGATCAGCACAGATACGCAGTATTTT
CDR3: CSARDNRISTDTQYF
D: NA
V: TRBV20-1
size: many
length: 15
J: TRBJ2-3

DNA: TGTGCCACCAGCAGAGTGGCAGGGGAAGAGACCCAGTACTTC
CDR3: CATSRVAGEETQYF
D: NA
V: TRBV15
size: many
length: 14
J: TRBJ2-5

DNA: TGTGCCAGCAGCCAAGTTAGATTCAAGGTCAAGGACACTGAAGCTTTCTTT
CDR3: CASSQVRFKVKDTEAFF
D: NA
V: TRBV6-1
size: NA
length: 17
J: TRBJ1-1

DNA: TGTGCCAGCAGCTTCTTATCTAGCGGGAGAGGCAATGAGCAGTTCTTC
CDR3: CASSFLSSGRGNEQFF
D: TRBD2
V: TRBV9
size: NA
length: 16
J: TRBJ2-1

DNA: TGTGCCAGCAGCCTCCCCAATTTTGCGGGAGTAGATACGCAGTATTTT
CDR3: CASSLPNFAGVDTQYF
D: TRBD2
V: TRBV5-5
size: NA
length: 16
J: TRBJ2-3